This T cell receptor beta chain derives from a study of Graves' ophthalmopathy and Graves' hyperthyroidism. If patients had other autoimmune diseases, uncontrolled infections, pregnancy or lactation, they were excluded. V was pared by 7 bases and J by 4 bases, with 6 bases between. Germline V gives CDR1 SQVTM, CDR2 ANQGSEA. The CDR3 runs to 10 residues. Broader study findings: From stable hyperthyroidism, ophthalmopathy was separated by a 13-signature model with just under 90% sensitivity and more than 75% specificity.

TCR beta CDR3 regions were amplified from RNA transcripts. HTBI primers were employed in first-round RT-PCR, then a second-round multiplex PCR followed. One entry per CDR3 protein, called by TCRdb with MiXCR from the multiplex PCR reads. The sample has roughly 220,000 distinct CDR3 sequences; about 46% are singletons. This clonotype has only a few counts. Its antigen is undetermined. The rearrangement links TRBV29-1 to TRBJ2-3; D perhaps matches TRBD2 (6 bases). The sample consisted of peripheral blood. This clonotype was sampled from an adult man with Graves' ophthalmopathy. The CDR3 loop is CSAGADTQYF. CDR3 sequence (DNA): TGCAGCGCGGGGGCAGATACGCAGTATTTT.